This TCR beta chain was recovered during a study of blood T cell repertoires in COVID-19. Study context: PBMCs, B-cell-depleted T cells, or T cells were the source of the cDNA or gDNA that made up the material.

V was shortened by 5 bases and J by 5 bases, with 16 bases between the two germline ends. There are 15 residues in the CDR3. Per the germline V gene, CDR1 is MDHEN and CDR2 is SYDVKM. Per the authors' pipeline: Counts of nucleated cells, estimated from reference gene primer amplification, were obtained. The protocol was immunoSEQ multiplex PCR, while the TCRdb copy is restricted to in-frame clones and leaves out a portion. The V and J calls and clone size were taken over from that table, and D and trimming were inferred from the DNA. The sample consists of around 100,000 clones, roughly 70% of them appearing once.

The sample comprised peripheral blood. The chain recombines TRBV28 with TRBJ2-1; a possible D gene is TRBD1 (6 bases). The TCR comes from a man aged 65 to 79 with COVID-19, enrolled during active disease. The CDR3 coding sequence is TGTGCCAGCAGTCGACAGGAGCCTTGGGACAATGAGCAGTTCTTC. Its protein product is CASSRQEPWDNEQFF. The full variable domain, its missing parts supplied by reference TRBV28 and TRBJ2-1, is DVKVTQSSRYLVKRTGEKVFLECVQDMDHENMFWYRQDPGLGLRLIYFSYDVKMKEKGDIPEGYSVSREKKERFSLILESASTNQTSMYLCASSRQEPWDNEQFFGPGTRLTVL.